The subject of this entry is one TCR beta chain. Its antigen remains unknown. The data were obtained in a study of beta chain features in type 1 diabetes. Expressed TCRB transcripts were sequenced because the entire RNA isolate underwent reverse transcription. Assay used: immunoSEQ multiplex PCR; TCRdb lists only in-frame clones, some missing. The top ten hold 0.015% to 0.017% of the sample, which has hundreds of thousands of clones, 15% seen once. CDR3 length: 15 residues. V lost 4 bases and J 7 bases, leaving 17 bases between the germline ends. CDR1 is SNHLY and CDR2 is FYNNEI in the germline V gene. Overall study results and limits: Moderate but significant shortening of TCRB CDR3s was recorded in all four CD4+ subsets from Type 1 diabetes patients.

The sample comprised naive CD4+ T cells from blood. The receptor was isolated from a man aged 18 to 30 with type 1 diabetes. The chain combines TRBV2 with TRBJ2-1; D unresolved. The DNA for the CDR3 is TGTGCCAGCAGTGGCGAGACTCCGGTAGTGAATGAGCAGTTCTTC. Translated, it gives CASSGETPVVNEQFF.